A single T cell receptor beta chain is shown here with its context. Its antigen remains unknown. The data are from a study of cytomegalovirus exposure and HLA in healthy donors. Study-wide background: Drawn from HLA-typed donors, about 85 million unique TCRs were held in an early data release.

CDR1 is MGHRA and CDR2 is YSYEKL in the germline V gene. V lost 2 bases and J lost 6; bases outside the gene matches: 3. The CDR3 is 15 residues long. The study, taken as a whole, reports: The number of N-insertions in an Asian-associated ancestry cluster was reportedly below the roughly 620-donor mean in a later analysis. Listed as cytomegalovirus-associated were more than 150 TCR beta chains.

60 Vbeta and 13 Jbeta primers were used in PCR. The table came from immunoSEQ multiplex PCR; TCRdb's copy has only in-frame clones and leaves some out. Among over 150,000 clones listed, 77% were seen once. The rearrangement links TRBV4-1 to TRBJ2-3; 12 nucleotides line up with TRBD2. Sequenced sample: PBMCs. The clonotype originates from a woman aged 25 to 45 in good health and CMV-seropositive. In DNA, the CDR3 is TGCGCCAGCAGCCAACTAGCGGGAGGGGCGGATACGCAGTATTTT. This codes for CASSQLAGGADTQYF.